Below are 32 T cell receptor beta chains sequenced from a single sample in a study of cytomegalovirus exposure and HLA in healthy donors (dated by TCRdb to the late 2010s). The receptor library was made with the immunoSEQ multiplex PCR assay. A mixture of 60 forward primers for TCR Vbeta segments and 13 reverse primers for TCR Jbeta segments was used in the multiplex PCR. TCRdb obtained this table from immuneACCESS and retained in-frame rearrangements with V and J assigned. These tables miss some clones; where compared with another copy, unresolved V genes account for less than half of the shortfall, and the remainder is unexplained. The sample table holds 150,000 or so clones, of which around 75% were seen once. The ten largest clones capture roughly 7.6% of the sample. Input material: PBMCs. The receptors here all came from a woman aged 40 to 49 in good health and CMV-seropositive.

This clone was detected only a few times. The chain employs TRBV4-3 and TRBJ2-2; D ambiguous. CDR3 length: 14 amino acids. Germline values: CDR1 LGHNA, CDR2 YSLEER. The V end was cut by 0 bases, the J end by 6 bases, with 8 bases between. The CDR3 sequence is CASSQDTRAGELFF. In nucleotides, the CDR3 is TGCGCCAGCAGCCAAGATACTCGTGCCGGGGAGCTGTTTTTT.

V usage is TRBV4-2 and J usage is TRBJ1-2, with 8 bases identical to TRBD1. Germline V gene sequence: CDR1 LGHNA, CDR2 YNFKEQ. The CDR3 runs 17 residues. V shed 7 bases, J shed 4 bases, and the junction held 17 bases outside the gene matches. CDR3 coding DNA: TGTGCCAGCAACACCAAGTCCAGGGGGCTCGATAGCTATGGCTACACCTTC. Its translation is CASNTKSRGLDSYGYTF.

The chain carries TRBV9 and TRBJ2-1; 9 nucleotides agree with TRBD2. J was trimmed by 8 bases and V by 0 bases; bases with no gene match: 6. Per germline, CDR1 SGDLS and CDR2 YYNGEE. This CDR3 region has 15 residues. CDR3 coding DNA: TGTGCCAGCAGCGTAGCCGGGACTAGCAACCATGAGCAGTTCTTC. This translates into CASSVAGTSNHEQFF.

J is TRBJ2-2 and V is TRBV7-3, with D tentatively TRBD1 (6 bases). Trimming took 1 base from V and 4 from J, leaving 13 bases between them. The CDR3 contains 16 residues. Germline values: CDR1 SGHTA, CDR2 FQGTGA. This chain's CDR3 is CASSLRATGPTGELFF. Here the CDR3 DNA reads TGTGCCAGCAGCTTAAGGGCTACAGGGCCCACCGGGGAGCTGTTTTTT.

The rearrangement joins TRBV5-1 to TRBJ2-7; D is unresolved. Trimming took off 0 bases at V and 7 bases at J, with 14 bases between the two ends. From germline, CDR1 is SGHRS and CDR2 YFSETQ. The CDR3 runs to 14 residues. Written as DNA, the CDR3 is TGCGCCAGCAGCTTGGATTCCGGGTCCGGGGAGCAGTACTTC. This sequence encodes CASSLDSGSGEQYF.

The CDR3 here is CASSTDRINVLTF. DNA for the CDR3: TGTGCCAGTAGTACAGACAGGATCAACGTCCTGACTTTC. This chain connects TRBV19 to TRBJ2-6; possibly TRBD1 for D (6 bases). The CDR3 consists of 13 residues. Germline V CDR1 and CDR2: LNHDA, SQIVND (reference sequence). Between the trimmed V and J ends, which lost 4 bases and 9 bases, there was a span of 10 bases. Full variable domain (rest looked up from reference TRBV19 and TRBJ2-6): DGGITQSPKYLFRKEGQNVTLSCEQNLNHDAMYWYRQDPGQGLRLIYYSQIVNDFQKGDIAEGYSVSREKKESFPLTVTSAQKNPTAFYLCASSTDRINVLTFGAGSRLTVL.

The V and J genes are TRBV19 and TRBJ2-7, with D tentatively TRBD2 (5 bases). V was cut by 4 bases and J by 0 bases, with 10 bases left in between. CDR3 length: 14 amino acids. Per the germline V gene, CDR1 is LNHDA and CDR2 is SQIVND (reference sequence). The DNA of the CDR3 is TGTGCCAGTAGTAGGGAGCGGAGCTCCTACGAGCAGTACTTC. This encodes CASSRERSSYEQYF.

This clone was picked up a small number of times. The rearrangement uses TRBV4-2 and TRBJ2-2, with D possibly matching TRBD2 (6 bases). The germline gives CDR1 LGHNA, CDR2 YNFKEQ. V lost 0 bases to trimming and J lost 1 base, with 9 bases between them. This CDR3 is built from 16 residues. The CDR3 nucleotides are TGTGCCAGCAGCCAAGAGGAGGGATTGAACACCGGGGAGCTGTTTTTT. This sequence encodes CASSQEEGLNTGELFF.

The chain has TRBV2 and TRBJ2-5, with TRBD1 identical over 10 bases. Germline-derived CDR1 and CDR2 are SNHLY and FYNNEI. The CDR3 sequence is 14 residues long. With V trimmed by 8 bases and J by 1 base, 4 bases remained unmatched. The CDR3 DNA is TGTGCCAGCCCGGGGACAGGGGCCCAAGAGACCCAGTACTTC. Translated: CASPGTGAQETQYF.

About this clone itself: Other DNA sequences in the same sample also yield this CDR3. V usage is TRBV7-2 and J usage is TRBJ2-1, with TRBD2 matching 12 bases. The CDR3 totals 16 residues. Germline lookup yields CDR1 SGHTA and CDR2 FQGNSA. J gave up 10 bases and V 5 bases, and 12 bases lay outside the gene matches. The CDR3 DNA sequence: TGTGCCAGCAGCCCCTCCTCTAGCGGGAGGGCCAGGGAGCAGTTCTTC. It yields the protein CASSPSSSGRAREQFF.

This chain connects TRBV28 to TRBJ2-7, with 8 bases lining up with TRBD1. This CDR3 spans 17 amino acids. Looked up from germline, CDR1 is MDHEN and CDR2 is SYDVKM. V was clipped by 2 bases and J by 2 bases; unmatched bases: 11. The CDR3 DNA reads TGTGCCAGCAGTTTAAGGGGGTCTCGACAGGGGCCCTACGAGCAGTACTTC. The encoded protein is CASSLRGSRQGPYEQYF.

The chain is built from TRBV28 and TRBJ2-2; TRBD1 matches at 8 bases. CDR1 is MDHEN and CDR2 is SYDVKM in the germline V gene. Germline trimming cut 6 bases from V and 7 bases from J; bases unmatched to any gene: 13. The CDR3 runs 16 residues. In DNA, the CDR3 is TGTGCCAGCAGCCTACCCCCCAGGGGGCGAATCGGGGAGCTGTTTTTT. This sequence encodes CASSLPPRGRIGELFF.

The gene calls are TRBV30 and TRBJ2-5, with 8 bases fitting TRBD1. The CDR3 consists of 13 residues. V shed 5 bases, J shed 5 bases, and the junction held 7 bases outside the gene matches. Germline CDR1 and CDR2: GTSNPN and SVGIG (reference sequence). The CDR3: CAWGAHRGETQYF. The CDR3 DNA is TGTGCCTGGGGAGCTCACAGGGGGGAGACCCAGTACTTC.

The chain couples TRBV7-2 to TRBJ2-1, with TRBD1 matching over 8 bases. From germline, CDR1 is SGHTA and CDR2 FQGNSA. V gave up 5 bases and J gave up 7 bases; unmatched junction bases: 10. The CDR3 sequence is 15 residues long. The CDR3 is CASSLDRGRINEQFF. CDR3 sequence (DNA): TGTGCCAGCAGCCTCGACAGGGGAAGGATTAATGAGCAGTTCTTC.

The CDR3 DNA reads as TGTGCCAGCAGTTTAAGCCCCCCGAGGAGGATGAATTCACCCCTCCACTTT. This translates into CASSLSPPRRMNSPLHF. V gene TRBV27 combines with J gene TRBJ1-6; D ambiguous. Germline lookup yields CDR1 MNHEY and CDR2 SMNVEV (reference sequence). The V end lost 2 bases, the J end lost 7 bases, and 18 bases lay between the germline ends. This CDR3 comprises 17 residues.

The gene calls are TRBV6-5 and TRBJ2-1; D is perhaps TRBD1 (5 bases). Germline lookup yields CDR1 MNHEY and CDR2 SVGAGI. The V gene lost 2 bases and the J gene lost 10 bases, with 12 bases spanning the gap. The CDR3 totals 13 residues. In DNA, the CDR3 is TGTGCCAGCAGTTACGGGGCTAGATACGAGCAGTTCTTC. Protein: CASSYGARYEQFF.

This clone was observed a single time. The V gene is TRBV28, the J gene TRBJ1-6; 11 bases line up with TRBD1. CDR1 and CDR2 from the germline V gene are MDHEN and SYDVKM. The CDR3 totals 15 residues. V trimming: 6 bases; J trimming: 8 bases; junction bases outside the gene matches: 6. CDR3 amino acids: CASRLDRGLYSPLHF. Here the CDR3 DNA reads TGTGCCAGCAGGCTGGACAGGGGGCTTTATTCACCCCTCCACTTT.

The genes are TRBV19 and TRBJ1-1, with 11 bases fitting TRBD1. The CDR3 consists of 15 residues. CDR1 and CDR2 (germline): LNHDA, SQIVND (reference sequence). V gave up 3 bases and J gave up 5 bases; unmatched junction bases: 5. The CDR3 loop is CASSINRDRGTEAFF. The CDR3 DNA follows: TGTGCCAGTAGTATTAACCGGGACAGGGGGACTGAAGCTTTCTTT.

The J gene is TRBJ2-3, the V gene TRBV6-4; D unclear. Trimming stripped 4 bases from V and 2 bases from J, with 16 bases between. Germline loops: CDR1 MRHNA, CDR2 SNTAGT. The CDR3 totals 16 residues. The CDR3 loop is CASSGLLADLTDTQYF. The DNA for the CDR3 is TGTGCCAGCAGTGGCCTCTTAGCTGACCTCACAGATACGCAGTATTTT.

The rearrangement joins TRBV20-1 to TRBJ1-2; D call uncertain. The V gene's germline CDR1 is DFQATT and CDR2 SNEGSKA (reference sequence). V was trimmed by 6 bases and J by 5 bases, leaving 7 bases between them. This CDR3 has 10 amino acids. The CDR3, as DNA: TGCAGTGCCCAGGCTTATGGCTACACCTTC. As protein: CSAQAYGYTF.

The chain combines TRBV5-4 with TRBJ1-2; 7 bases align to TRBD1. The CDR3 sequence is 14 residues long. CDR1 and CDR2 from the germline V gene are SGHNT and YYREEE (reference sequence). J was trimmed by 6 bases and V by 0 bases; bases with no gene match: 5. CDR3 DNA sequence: TGTGCCAGCAGCTTGGGCCGAGGGGGCAATGGCTACACCTTC. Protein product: CASSLGRGGNGYTF.

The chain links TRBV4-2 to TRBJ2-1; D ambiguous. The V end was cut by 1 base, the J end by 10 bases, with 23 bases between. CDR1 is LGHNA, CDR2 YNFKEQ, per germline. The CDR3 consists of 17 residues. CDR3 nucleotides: TGTGCCAGCAGCCAAGGCGACGGCGGTAGTATTCCGGAAGAGCAGTTCTTC. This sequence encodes CASSQGDGGSIPEEQFF.

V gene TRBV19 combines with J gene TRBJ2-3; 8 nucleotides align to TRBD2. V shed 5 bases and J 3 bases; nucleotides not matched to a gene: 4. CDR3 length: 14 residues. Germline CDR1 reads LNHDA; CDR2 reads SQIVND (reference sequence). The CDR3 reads CASSRGLGTDTQYF. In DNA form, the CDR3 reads TGTGCCAGTAGTCGGGGACTAGGAACAGATACGCAGTATTTT.

Here the CDR3 reads CSVEFAGGTGMYNEQFF. As DNA, the CDR3 is TGCAGCGTTGAATTTGCGGGAGGGACGGGTATGTACAATGAGCAGTTCTTC. The chain couples TRBV29-1 to TRBJ2-1; 9 nucleotides match TRBD2. The CDR3 sequence is 17 residues long. Germline V gene lookup returns CDR1 SQVTM and CDR2 ANQGSEA. Trimming at V came to 2 bases and at J to 4 bases, leaving 12 bases not matched to a gene.

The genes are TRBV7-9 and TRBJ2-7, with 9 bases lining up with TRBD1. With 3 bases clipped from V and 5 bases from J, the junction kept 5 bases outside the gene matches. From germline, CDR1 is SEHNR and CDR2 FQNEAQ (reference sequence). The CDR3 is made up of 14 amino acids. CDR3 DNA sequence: TGTGCCAGCAGCTTGGGACAGGGAATAAACGAGCAGTACTTC. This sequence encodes CASSLGQGINEQYF.

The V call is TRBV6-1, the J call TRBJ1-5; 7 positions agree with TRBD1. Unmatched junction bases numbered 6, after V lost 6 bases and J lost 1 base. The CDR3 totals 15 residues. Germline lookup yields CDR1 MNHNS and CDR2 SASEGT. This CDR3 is CASSLDRASNQPQHF. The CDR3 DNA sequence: TGTGCCAGCAGCCTAGACAGGGCAAGCAATCAGCCCCAGCATTTT.

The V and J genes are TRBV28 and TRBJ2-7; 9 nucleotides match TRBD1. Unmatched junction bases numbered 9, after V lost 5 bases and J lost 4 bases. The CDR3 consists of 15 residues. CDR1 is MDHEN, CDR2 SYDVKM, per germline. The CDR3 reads CASSTLRGTGYEQYF. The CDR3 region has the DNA TGTGCCAGCAGTACATTACGAGGGACAGGGTACGAGCAGTACTTC.

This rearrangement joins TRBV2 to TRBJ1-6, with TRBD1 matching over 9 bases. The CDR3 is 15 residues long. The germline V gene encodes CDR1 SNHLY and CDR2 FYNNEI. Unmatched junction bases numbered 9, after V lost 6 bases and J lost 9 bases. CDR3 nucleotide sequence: TGTGCCAGCAGGGGAACAGGGGGCGCACGTTCACCCCTCCACTTT. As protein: CASRGTGGARSPLHF.

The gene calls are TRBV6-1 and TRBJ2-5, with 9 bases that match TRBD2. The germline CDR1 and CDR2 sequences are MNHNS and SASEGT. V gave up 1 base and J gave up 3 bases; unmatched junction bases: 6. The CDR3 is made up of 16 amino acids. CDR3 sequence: CASSEGLAEIKETQYF. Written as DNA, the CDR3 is TGTGCCAGCAGTGAAGGACTAGCGGAGATAAAAGAGACCCAGTACTTC.

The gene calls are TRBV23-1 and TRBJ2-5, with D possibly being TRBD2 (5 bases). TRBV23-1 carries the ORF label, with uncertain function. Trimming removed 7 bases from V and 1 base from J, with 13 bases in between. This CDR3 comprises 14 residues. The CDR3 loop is CASTLVSAQETQYF. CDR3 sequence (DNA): TGCGCCAGCACTCTGGTTAGCGCCCAAGAGACCCAGTACTTC.

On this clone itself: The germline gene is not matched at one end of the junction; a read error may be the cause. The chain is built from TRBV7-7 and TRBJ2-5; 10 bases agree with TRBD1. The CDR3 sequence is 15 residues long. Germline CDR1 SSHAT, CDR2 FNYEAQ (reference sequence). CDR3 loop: CASSSGTGEQETQYF. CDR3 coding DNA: TGTGCTAGCAGCTCGGGGACAGGGGAGCAAGAGACCCAGTACTTC.

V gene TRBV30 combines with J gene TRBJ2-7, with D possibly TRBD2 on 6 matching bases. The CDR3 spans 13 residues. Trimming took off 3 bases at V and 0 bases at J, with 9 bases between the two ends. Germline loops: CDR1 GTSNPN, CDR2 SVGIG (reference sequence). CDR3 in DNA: TGTGCCTGGAGCGGGGGATCCTCCTACGAGCAGTACTTC. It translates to CAWSGGSSYEQYF. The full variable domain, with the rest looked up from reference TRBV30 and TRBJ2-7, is SQTIHQWPATLVQPVGSPLSLECTVEGTSNPNLYWYRQAAGRGLQLLFYSVGIGQISSEVPQNLSASRPQDRQFILSSKKLLLSDSGFYLCAWSGGSSYEQYFGPGTRLTVT.